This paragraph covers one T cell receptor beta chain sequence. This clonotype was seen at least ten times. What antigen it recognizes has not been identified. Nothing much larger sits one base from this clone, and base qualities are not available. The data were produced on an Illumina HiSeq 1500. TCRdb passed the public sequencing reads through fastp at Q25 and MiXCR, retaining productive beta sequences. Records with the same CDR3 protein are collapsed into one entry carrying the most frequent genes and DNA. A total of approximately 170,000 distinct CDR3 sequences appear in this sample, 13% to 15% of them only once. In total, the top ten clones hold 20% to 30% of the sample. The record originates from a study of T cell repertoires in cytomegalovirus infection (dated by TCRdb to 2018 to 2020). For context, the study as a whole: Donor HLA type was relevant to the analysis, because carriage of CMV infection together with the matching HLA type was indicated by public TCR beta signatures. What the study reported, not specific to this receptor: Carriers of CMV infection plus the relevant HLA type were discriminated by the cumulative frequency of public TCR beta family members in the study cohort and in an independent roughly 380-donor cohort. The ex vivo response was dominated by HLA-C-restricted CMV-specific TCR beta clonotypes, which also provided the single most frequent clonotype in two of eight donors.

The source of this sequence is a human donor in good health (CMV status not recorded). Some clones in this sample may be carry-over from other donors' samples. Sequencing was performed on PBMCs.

In nucleotide form, the sequence is TGTGCCAGCAGACGGGCTATCCGGGGCAATCAGCCCCAGCATTTT. Its protein is CASRRAIRGNQPQHF. Recombination connected TRBV28 to TRBJ1-5; the D gene is not confidently resolved. V loses 6 bases, J loses 2 bases, and the germline ends lie 14 bases apart. The CDR3 spans 15 residues, from the cysteine through the phenylalanine. CDR3 DNA only is kept here, 45 bases in frame from base 1. From the germline V gene, CDR1 is MDHEN and CDR2 is SYDVKM. Where the CDR3 stops, the reference TRBV28 and TRBJ1-5 genes take over; the full variable domain is DVKVTQSSRYLVKRTGEKVFLECVQDMDHENMFWYRQDPGLGLRLIYFSYDVKMKEKGDIPEGYSVSREKKERFSLILESASTNQTSMYLCASRRAIRGNQPQHFGDGTRLSIL.